A single sample is the source of the 9 T cell receptor beta chains below, sequenced in a study of control samples from healthy donors and cancer patients. Sequenced by immunoSEQ multiplex PCR; TCRdb stores in-frame clones only, minus some. The repertoire holds about 80,000 clones, about 88% seen once, with 5.7% in the top ten. Specimen: blood. The receptors were sampled from a woman between 45 and 60 years old in good health.

The gene calls are TRBV24-1 and TRBJ2-2; D call uncertain. The germline V gene encodes CDR1 KGHDR and CDR2 SFDVKD. V was shortened by 5 bases and J by 6 bases, with 9 bases between the two germline ends. This CDR3 is 13 amino acids long. The CDR3 region has the DNA TGTGCCACCAGTGGACGAGGTGCCGGGGAGCTGTTTTTT. Translated: CATSGRGAGELFF.

The chain recombines TRBV9 with TRBJ2-3; 7 bases map to TRBD1. CDR1 SGDLS and CDR2 YYNGEE come from the germline V gene. V lost 4 bases and J lost 1; bases outside the gene matches: 6. The CDR3 has 15 amino acids. DNA of the CDR3: TGTGCCAGCAGCAGGGTAGGGGGCCGCACAGATACGCAGTATTTT. This gives the protein CASSRVGGRTDTQYF.

In its sample, this clone was seen once. V is TRBV21-1 and J is TRBJ1-1; TRBD1 is the table's D call, not checked against the DNA. TRBV21-1 is shown as a pseudogene. The CDR3 loop spans 15 amino acids. This CDR3 reads CASSKAPEMNTEAFF. The CDR3 DNA sequence: TGTGCCAGCAGCAAAGCACCAGAAATGAACACTGAAGCTTTCTTT.

The chain combines TRBV6-5 with TRBJ2-3, with D uncertain. Germline CDR1 is MNHEY and CDR2 is SVGAGI. Between the trimmed V and J ends, which lost 11 bases and 2 bases, there was a span of 14 bases. The CDR3 covers 13 residues. The CDR3 loop reads CAVSRRLTDTQYF. CDR3 sequence (DNA): TGTGCCGTGAGTCGGCGACTCACAGATACGCAGTATTTT.

The chain has TRBV28 and TRBJ2-7; possible D gene TRBD1, 6 bases. The CDR3 totals 14 residues. Trimming cost V 4 bases and J 2 bases, with 12 bases left between them. The V gene's germline CDR1 is MDHEN and CDR2 SYDVKM. CDR3 sequence reads: CASSSRDIPYEQYF. The CDR3 DNA sequence: TGTGCCAGCAGTTCCCGGGACATCCCCTACGAGCAGTACTTC.

This clone has a single count. The V call is TRBV11-3, the J call TRBJ2-3; D call uncertain. Trimming shortened V by 1 base and J by 0 bases, and 8 bases separated the two germline ends. The CDR3 is 15 amino acids. Germline loops: CDR1 SGHNT, CDR2 YENEEA. The CDR3 loop reads CASSLGLGSTDTQYF. CDR3 nucleotide sequence: TGTGCCAGCAGCTTAGGTCTGGGAAGCACAGATACGCAGTATTTT.

This sequence joins TRBV10-2 and TRBJ1-1; D gene ambiguous. V was clipped by 3 bases and J by 0 bases, with 11 bases between them. CDR3 length: 15 amino acids. The V gene's germline CDR1 is WSHSY and CDR2 SAAADI. The CDR3 DNA sequence: TGCGCCAGCAGTGAAAGCAGCAGGATGAACACTGAAGCTTTCTTT. This codes for CASSESSRMNTEAFF.

The chain carries TRBV6-5 and TRBJ2-3; D assignment may be TRBD1 or TRBD2 (5 bases each). Germline lookup yields CDR1 MNHEY and CDR2 SVGAGI. Trimming took off 7 bases at V and 2 bases at J, with 13 bases between the two ends. The CDR3 is 14 residues long. The CDR3 bases are TGTGCCAGCAAAAGGGACCCCATCACAGATACGCAGTATTTT. This translates into CASKRDPITDTQYF.

The rearrangement links TRBV28 to TRBJ1-3; D is uncertain. Trimming removed 2 bases at V and 2 bases at J, with 10 bases between. This CDR3 is built from 15 residues. Per germline, CDR1 MDHEN and CDR2 SYDVKM. The CDR3 nucleotides are TGTGCCAGCAGTTTACATGGGGTCACTGGAAACACCATATATTTT. It yields the protein CASSLHGVTGNTIYF.